This is a list of T cell receptor beta chains from one sample in a study of T cell responses to AZD1222 COVID-19 vaccine. Measured with immunoSEQ multiplex PCR; TCRdb has only the in-frame clones, and not every one. The table has roughly 150,000 clones, around 92% seen once. The sequencing used peripheral blood, collected on day 0 of AZD1222 vaccination. The receptors were sampled from an adult in good health. The CDR3 runs from the conserved cysteine through the conserved F or W. Fields, in order: V gene, D gene, clone size, J gene, CDR3 length, CDR3 protein, CDR3 DNA. The D gene is left open where the match is weak. The size of a clone is reported for some rows only, either as once, few or many, or as a class for expanded clones.

V: TRBV7-2
D: -
size: -
J: TRBJ1-2
length: 11
CDR3: CASSWGEPETF
DNA: TGTGCCAGCAGCTGGGGGGAACCGGAAACCTTC

V: TRBV4-1
D: -
size: -
J: TRBJ1-5
length: 15
CDR3: CASSQVRVTNQPQHF
DNA: TGCGCCAGCAGCCAAGTCAGGGTGACGAATCAGCCCCAGCATTTT

V: TRBV10-3
D: -
size: -
J: TRBJ2-7
length: 12
CDR3: CAISEQGYEQYF
DNA: TGTGCCATCAGTGAGCAGGGCTACGAGCAGTACTTC

V: TRBV7-2
D: -
size: -
J: TRBJ1-5
length: 13
CDR3: CASSVYSNQPQHF
DNA: TGTGCCAGCAGCGTATACTCGAATCAGCCCCAGCATTTT

V: TRBV10-3
D: TRBD1
size: -
J: TRBJ2-5
length: 13
CDR3: CAIKGTDQETQYF
DNA: TGTGCCATCAAAGGGACAGACCAAGAGACCCAGTACTTC

V: TRBV11-2
D: -
size: -
J: TRBJ2-5
length: 14
CDR3: CASSSPRDRRTQYF
DNA: TGTGCCAGCAGCTCCCCGAGAGACCGGAGGACCCAGTACTTC

V: TRBV6-5
D: -
size: -
J: TRBJ1-1
length: 13
CDR3: CASRGTGFPEAFF
DNA: TGTGCCAGCAGGGGAACAGGGTTCCCTGAAGCTTTCTTT

V: TRBV7-9
D: -
size: -
J: TRBJ2-7
length: 13
CDR3: CASSFQGAYEQYF
DNA: TGTGCCAGCAGCTTCCAGGGAGCCTACGAGCAGTACTTC

V: TRBV3-1/TRBV3-2
D: -
size: once
J: TRBJ1-1
length: 14
CDR3: CASSQGRGFTEAFF
DNA: TGTGCCAGCAGCCAGGGCAGGGGATTCACTGAAGCTTTCTTT

V: TRBV10-1
D: -
size: -
J: TRBJ2-7
length: 12
CDR3: CASSGRGYEQYF
DNA: TGCGCCAGCAGTGGCAGGGGCTACGAGCAGTACTTC

V: TRBV25-1
D: -
size: -
J: TRBJ1-3
length: 12
CDR3: CASSPHLDTIYF
DNA: TGTGCCAGCAGTCCCCACCTTGACACCATATATTTT

V: TRBV20-1
D: -
size: -
J: TRBJ2-3
length: 10
CDR3: CSARGDTQYF
DNA: TGCAGTGCTAGAGGAGATACGCAGTATTTT

V: TRBV3-1/TRBV3-2
D: TRBD1
size: -
J: TRBJ2-4
length: 18
CDR3: CASSQDHDRVGSKNIQYF
DNA: TGTGCCAGCAGCCAAGATCATGACAGGGTGGGATCCAAAAACATTCAGTACTTC

V: TRBV5-8
D: -
size: -
J: TRBJ1-5
length: 16
CDR3: CASSFDTSVFRQPQHF
DNA: TGTGCCAGCAGCTTCGATACAAGCGTGTTCCGGCAGCCCCAGCATTTT

V: TRBV6-1
D: -
size: -
J: TRBJ1-1
length: 12
CDR3: CASSERGEEAFF
DNA: TGTGCCAGCAGTGAACGGGGTGAGGAAGCTTTCTTT

V: TRBV4-3
D: -
size: -
J: TRBJ1-5
length: 16
CDR3: CASSQDRRGGNQPQHF
DNA: TGCGCCAGCAGCCAAGATCGCAGGGGCGGCAATCAGCCCCAGCATTTT

V: TRBV7-2
D: TRBD2
size: -
J: TRBJ2-7
length: 19
CDR3: CASSSRGTSGMGFRNEQYF
DNA: TGTGCCAGCAGCTCGCGAGGGACTAGCGGGATGGGCTTCCGGAACGAGCAGTACTTC

V: TRBV27
D: -
size: -
J: TRBJ1-2
length: 13
CDR3: CASSLPGGSGYTF
DNA: TGTGCCAGCAGTTTACCGGGGGGAAGCGGCTACACCTTC

V: TRBV6-6
D: -
size: -
J: TRBJ1-1
length: 12
CDR3: CATGERMAEAFF
DNA: TGTGCCACCGGGGAGAGGATGGCTGAAGCTTTCTTT

V: TRBV21-1
D: -
size: -
J: TRBJ1-1
length: 15
CDR3: CASSKGGREPAEAFF
DNA: TGTGCCAGCAGCAAAGGGGGCAGGGAACCTGCTGAAGCTTTCTTT

V: TRBV3-1/TRBV3-2
D: -
size: -
J: TRBJ2-6
length: 18
CDR3: CASSLIRGLFSGANVLTF
DNA: TGTGCCAGCAGCCTTATTCGGGGACTCTTCTCTGGGGCCAACGTCCTGACTTTC

V: TRBV6-5
D: -
size: -
J: TRBJ2-1
length: 15
CDR3: CASSYGRSSYNEQFF
DNA: TGTGCCAGCAGTTATGGTAGGAGCTCCTACAATGAGCAGTTCTTC

V: TRBV12-2
D: -
size: -
J: TRBJ2-5
length: 16
CDR3: CASRLAHSGSQETQYF
DNA: TGTGCAAGTCGCTTAGCCCACAGCGGTTCCCAAGAGACCCAGTACTTC

V: TRBV19
D: TRBD1
size: -
J: TRBJ2-4
length: 15
CDR3: CASSSTGMSQNIQYF
DNA: TGTGCCAGTAGTTCGACAGGGATGAGTCAAAACATTCAGTACTTC

V: TRBV6-6
D: -
size: -
J: TRBJ1-2
length: 14
CDR3: CASTPRGTNYGYTF
DNA: TGTGCCAGCACTCCCCGCGGAACTAACTATGGCTACACCTTC

V: TRBV7-2
D: -
size: -
J: TRBJ1-6
length: 15
CDR3: CASSRVRGYNSPLHF
DNA: TGTGCCAGCAGCCGCGTTAGGGGATATAATTCACCCCTCCACTTT

V: TRBV18
D: -
size: -
J: TRBJ2-7
length: 14
CDR3: CASSPVPEFYEQYF
DNA: TGTGCCAGCTCACCTGTTCCCGAATTCTACGAGCAGTACTTC

V: TRBV19
D: -
size: -
J: TRBJ1-2
length: 14
CDR3: CASSRGSGTYGYTF
DNA: TGTGCCAGTAGTAGAGGATCAGGGACCTATGGCTACACCTTC

V: TRBV4-3
D: -
size: -
J: TRBJ2-7
length: 14
CDR3: CASSQGDPGGEQYF
DNA: TGCGCCAGCAGCCAAGGAGACCCTGGTGGCGAGCAGTACTTC

V: TRBV15
D: -
size: -
J: TRBJ1-1
length: 16
CDR3: CATSLLGTGRDTEAFF
DNA: TGTGCCACCAGCCTCCTAGGCACAGGCCGGGACACTGAAGCTTTCTTT

V: TRBV13
D: TRBD1
size: -
J: TRBJ1-2
length: 12
CDR3: CASSTDRDGYTF
DNA: TGTGCCAGCAGCACCGACAGGGATGGCTACACCTTC

V: TRBV28
D: -
size: -
J: TRBJ1-2
length: 12
CDR3: CASSAVNYGYTF
DNA: TGTGCCAGCAGTGCGGTTAACTATGGCTACACCTTC

V: TRBV2
D: -
size: -
J: TRBJ1-1
length: 14
CDR3: CASGDRRGNTEAFF
DNA: TGTGCCAGCGGAGACAGGCGGGGGAACACTGAAGCTTTCTTT

V: TRBV19
D: -
size: -
J: TRBJ1-5
length: 14
CDR3: CASQGVGFYQPQHF
DNA: TGTGCCAGCCAAGGGGTAGGGTTTTATCAGCCCCAGCATTTT

V: TRBV20-1
D: TRBD2
size: -
J: TRBJ2-7
length: 14
CDR3: CSASTSGSFYEQYF
DNA: TGCAGTGCTAGTACTAGCGGAAGCTTCTACGAGCAGTACTTC

V: TRBV5-1
D: TRBD1
size: -
J: TRBJ1-2
length: 13
CDR3: CASSTGQNYGYTF
DNA: TGCGCCAGCAGCACGGGACAGAACTATGGCTACACCTTC

V: TRBV19
D: TRBD2
size: -
J: TRBJ2-7
length: 15
CDR3: CASSIGGGSSYEQYF
DNA: TGTGCCAGTAGTATAGGCGGCGGGAGCTCCTACGAGCAGTACTTC

V: TRBV6-2/TRBV6-3
D: TRBD1
size: -
J: TRBJ2-3
length: 15
CDR3: CASSPGTASTDTQYF
DNA: TGTGCCAGCAGCCCCGGGACAGCTAGCACAGATACGCAGTATTTT

V: TRBV6-6
D: -
size: -
J: TRBJ1-5
length: 17
CDR3: CASSPTGGRVVNQPQHF
DNA: TGTGCCAGCAGTCCCACCGGGGGCAGGGTAGTAAATCAGCCCCAGCATTTT

V: TRBV5-4
D: TRBD2
size: -
J: TRBJ2-3
length: 15
CDR3: CASSPGGSRTDTQYF
DNA: TGTGCCAGCAGCCCCGGGGGGTCTCGCACAGATACGCAGTATTTT

V: TRBV6-5
D: -
size: -
J: TRBJ1-2
length: 15
CDR3: CASRPNRTPNYGYTF
DNA: TGTGCCAGCCGACCAAACAGGACCCCTAACTATGGCTACACCTTC

V: TRBV28
D: -
size: -
J: TRBJ1-5
length: 16
CDR3: CASNSGTTYSNQPQHF
DNA: TGTGCCAGCAATTCAGGGACAACCTATAGCAATCAGCCCCAGCATTTT

V: TRBV5-6
D: -
size: few
J: TRBJ2-7
length: 15
CDR3: CASSLALRGAYEQYF
DNA: TGTGCCAGCAGCTTGGCGTTGCGAGGGGCCTACGAGCAGTACTTC

V: TRBV4-1
D: -
size: -
J: TRBJ2-1
length: 13
CDR3: CASSQDQGNEQFF
DNA: TGCGCCAGCAGCCAGGATCAGGGGAATGAGCAGTTCTTC

V: TRBV29-1
D: TRBD1
size: -
J: TRBJ2-7
length: 13
CDR3: CSVSGGTGYEQYF
DNA: TGCAGCGTTTCTGGAGGGACAGGATACGAGCAGTACTTC

V: TRBV28
D: -
size: -
J: TRBJ2-7
length: 15
CDR3: CASRTYQGSSYEQYF
DNA: TGTGCCAGCAGAACCTACCAGGGTTCCTCCTACGAGCAGTACTTC

V: TRBV18
D: -
size: -
J: TRBJ2-6
length: 16
CDR3: CASSPLQSSGANVLTF
DNA: TGTGCCAGCTCACCCCTACAGAGCTCTGGGGCCAACGTCCTGACTTTC

V: TRBV10-3
D: -
size: -
J: TRBJ1-1
length: 13
CDR3: CAISPGQRAEAFF
DNA: TGTGCCATCAGCCCCGGGCAGAGGGCTGAAGCTTTCTTT

V: TRBV4-1
D: -
size: -
J: TRBJ2-1
length: 12
CDR3: CASSQDPREQFF
DNA: TGCGCCAGCAGCCAAGACCCCCGTGAGCAGTTCTTC

V: TRBV3-1/TRBV3-2
D: -
size: -
J: TRBJ1-1
length: 14
CDR3: CASSQATVPGEAFF
DNA: TGTGCCAGCAGCCAGGCCACAGTTCCGGGCGAAGCTTTCTTT

V: TRBV18
D: -
size: -
J: TRBJ1-1
length: 15
CDR3: CASSPFTPWDTEAFF
DNA: TGTGCCAGCTCACCCTTTACTCCCTGGGACACTGAAGCTTTCTTT

V: TRBV5-1
D: -
size: -
J: TRBJ2-1
length: 11
CDR3: CASSLGGEQFF
DNA: TGCGCCAGCAGCCTAGGCGGGGAGCAGTTCTTC

V: TRBV28
D: -
size: -
J: TRBJ2-7
length: 14
CDR3: CASSPQGRKEEQYF
DNA: TGTGCCAGCAGTCCCCAGGGCCGAAAGGAAGAGCAGTACTTC